This T cell receptor beta chain was sequenced during a study of T cells in Graves' hyperthyroidism and ophthalmopathy. Looking at the study overall: Peripheral blood was secured at the point of initial diagnosis, before any treatment.

This clonotype was seen many times. Its antigen is unidentified. From RNA transcripts, TCR beta CDR3 regions were amplified. HTBI primers drove first-round RT-PCR of the TCR CDR3. Via MiXCR, TCRdb re-called the multiplex PCR reads, giving one row per CDR3 protein. Seen here are around 420,000 distinct CDR3 sequences, approximately 14% observed once, and the top ten hold over 7.5%. Study-wide results and limits: Blood also contained most expanded thyroid clonotypes above 0.001.

Exclusion of patients followed from uncontrolled infection, other autoimmune disease, pregnancy or lactation. Clinical symptoms, serum thyroxine, TRAb, thyroid ultrasound and orbital computed tomography established diagnosis. The germline V gene has CDR1 MNHNS and CDR2 SASEGT. Trimming took off 4 bases at V and 6 bases at J, with 19 bases between the two ends. This CDR3 contains 15 residues. J is TRBJ2-7 and V is TRBV6-1; no clear D gene. The specimen sequenced was blood. The sequence was obtained from a woman between 18 and 29 years old with Graves' hyperthyroidism. The CDR3 loop is CASSGHQIRRSEQYF. In nucleotides, the CDR3 is TGTGCCAGCAGTGGTCACCAGATCCGTCGTTCCGAGCAGTACTTC.